What follows are 12 T cell receptor beta chains derived from one specimen sequenced in a study of OX40 agonist ivuxolimab in advanced cancers. TCRdb's table, derived via immunoSEQ multiplex PCR, lists solely in-frame clones and lacks some. In the table there are 75,000 to 80,000 clones, approximately 86% of which are singletons. The starting material was CD4+ or CD8+ T cells sorted from blood, obtained in a trial of the OX40 agonist ivuxolimab. All receptors derive from an adult with an advanced solid tumor such as melanoma, head and neck, liver or kidney cancer.

This clone has just one count. J is TRBJ2-1 and V is TRBV6-1, with a weak D call TRBD2 (5 bases). The V gene's germline CDR1 is MNHNS and CDR2 SASEGT. Trimming left V 6 bases short and J 9 bases short, with 21 bases between. This CDR3 has 15 residues. The CDR3 loop reads CASRGWTGRPSEQFF. CDR3 DNA: TGTGCCAGCAGGGGGTGGACGGGAAGGCCTAGTGAGCAGTTCTTC.

The chain has TRBV4-3 and TRBJ1-2; TRBD1 is a possible D gene (6 bases). The CDR3 has 13 residues. Germline V gives CDR1 LGHNA, CDR2 YSLEER. Trimming pared 0 bases from V and 8 bases from J, leaving 10 bases between. The CDR3 sequence is CASSQDTGRGYTF. CDR3 DNA sequence: TGCGCCAGCAGCCAAGATACAGGGCGAGGCTACACCTTC.

V is TRBV28 and J is TRBJ1-3; no reliable D call. This CDR3 spans 13 amino acids. Germline assignment: CDR1 MDHEN and CDR2 SYDVKM. Trimming took off 8 bases at V and 0 bases at J, with 8 bases between the two ends. The DNA for the CDR3 is TGTGCCAGCGAAACTTACTCTGGAAACACCATATATTTT. Protein sequence: CASETYSGNTIYF.

The V and J genes are TRBV5-1 and TRBJ2-5; 7 nucleotides agree with TRBD1. V shed 4 bases and J 3 bases; nucleotides not matched to a gene: 6. The V gene's germline CDR1 is SGHRS and CDR2 YFSETQ. The CDR3 sequence is 14 residues long. The CDR3 DNA reads TGCGCCAGCAGCCAGGTCACAGGGGAAGAGACCCAGTACTTC. Translation gives CASSQVTGEETQYF.

V and J are TRBV2 and TRBJ1-1; unclear D gene. Germline lookup yields CDR1 SNHLY and CDR2 FYNNEI. Trimming took off 8 bases at V and 1 base at J, with 14 bases between the two ends. The CDR3 sequence is 14 residues long. The CDR3 sequence: CASGKLASNTEAFF. The DNA for the CDR3 is TGTGCCAGCGGCAAGTTAGCTTCGAACACTGAAGCTTTCTTT.

The rearrangement links TRBV27 to TRBJ2-4, with 8 nucleotides matching TRBD2. The CDR3 spans 15 residues. The germline gives CDR1 MNHEY, CDR2 SMNVEV (reference sequence). With V trimmed by 6 bases and J by 0 bases, 4 bases remained unmatched. This CDR3 reads CASSRGGLAKNIQYF. The DNA for the CDR3 is TGTGCCAGCAGCCGGGGGGGGTTAGCCAAAAACATTCAGTACTTC.

The genes are TRBV5-1 and TRBJ2-5, with D hard to call. From germline, CDR1 is SGHRS and CDR2 YFSETQ. Between the trimmed V and J ends, which lost 1 base and 5 bases, there was a span of 9 bases. The CDR3 consists of 13 residues. The CDR3 protein is CASSLLPRETQYF. As DNA, the CDR3 is TGCGCCAGCAGCTTGCTTCCCCGGGAGACCCAGTACTTC.

The chain recombines TRBV7-8 with TRBJ2-2, with 11 bases matching TRBD2. The CDR3 has 14 amino acids. Germline trimming cut 5 bases from V and 5 bases from J; bases unmatched to any gene: 1. Germline assignment: CDR1 SGHVS and CDR2 FQNEAQ. CDR3 protein: CASSRLAGTGELFF. In DNA form, the CDR3 reads TGTGCCAGCAGCCGACTAGCGGGGACCGGGGAGCTGTTTTTT.

The chain combines TRBV5-4 with TRBJ2-3, with D unresolved. V lost 3 bases and J 3 bases, leaving 8 bases between the germline ends. This CDR3 region has 13 residues. CDR1 is SGHNT and CDR2 is YYREEE in the germline V gene (reference sequence). The CDR3 sequence is CASSSDWTDTQYF. As DNA, the CDR3 is TGTGCCAGCAGCTCCGACTGGACAGATACGCAGTATTTT.

Written as DNA, the CDR3 is TGTGCCTGGAGCCTCTTTGAGGAAAAACTGTTTTTT. Amino acids: CAWSLFEEKLFF. This rearrangement joins TRBV30 to TRBJ1-4; D call uncertain. The V gene lost 3 bases and the J gene lost 8 bases, with 10 bases spanning the gap. The CDR3 is 12 amino acids. Germline V gene lookup returns CDR1 GTSNPN and CDR2 SVGIG (reference sequence).

This rearrangement joins TRBV6-1 to TRBJ2-2; 9 bases agree with TRBD2. The CDR3 extends over 15 amino acids. CDR1 is MNHNS and CDR2 is SASEGT in the germline V gene. The V segment lost 5 bases and the J segment 1 base; nucleotides outside the gene matches: 2. Written as DNA, the CDR3 is TGTGCCAGCAGTTCACTAGCGGGGAACACCGGGGAGCTGTTTTTT. Translating gives CASSSLAGNTGELFF.

The V call is TRBV9, the J call TRBJ2-3; TRBD2 aligns across 11 bases. CDR3 length: 16 amino acids. In germline, CDR1 is SGDLS, CDR2 YYNGEE. The V and J ends lost 2 bases and 1 base, in that order; junction bases with no gene match: 3. CDR3 nucleotide sequence: TGTGCCAGCAGCGTTACTAGCGGGAGAGGCACAGATACGCAGTATTTT. Residues: CASSVTSGRGTDTQYF.